Shown below are 20 T cell receptor beta chains from a single sample sequenced in a study of T cell repertoires in cytomegalovirus infection. Via MiXCR, TCRdb re-called the reads, giving one row per CDR3 protein. Among hundreds of thousands of distinct CDR3 sequences listed, roughly 36% were seen once. Sequencing was performed on PBMCs. These receptor sequences come from a human donor in good health (CMV status not recorded). Some clones in this sample may be carry-over from other donors' samples.

Only a few counts were recorded for this clonotype. The chain joins TRBV19 to TRBJ2-1; 9 bases map to TRBD1. The germline V gene encodes CDR1 LNHDA and CDR2 SQIVND (reference sequence). Losses at the gene ends were 6 bases for V and 16 bases for J; bases not matched to a gene: 10. This CDR3 comprises 12 residues. The CDR3 loop reads CASRGEDRGGFF. The CDR3 DNA reads TGTGCCAGTAGAGGGGAGGACAGGGGAGGATTCTTC. The whole variable domain, filled in from reference TRBV19 and TRBJ2-1, reads DGGITQSPKYLFRKEGQNVTLSCEQNLNHDAMYWYRQDPGQGLRLIYYSQIVNDFQKGDIAEGYSVSREKKESFPLTVTSAQKNPTAFYLCASRGEDRGGFFGPGTRLTVL.

In this sample, this clonotype turned up many times. This sequence joins TRBV7-3 and TRBJ1-2, with D perhaps matching TRBD1 (5 bases). The CDR3 is 14 residues long. Germline V gene lookup returns CDR1 SGHTA and CDR2 FQGTGA. Between the trimmed V and J ends, which lost 1 base and 3 bases, there was a span of 9 bases. CDR3 coding DNA: TGTGCCAGCAGCTTAAATGGGGCCGACTATGGCTACACCTTC. It encodes CASSLNGADYGYTF.

V and J are TRBV7-2 and TRBJ2-1; D is possibly TRBD1 or TRBD2 (5 bases each). Between the trimmed V and J ends, which lost 4 bases and 9 bases, there was a span of 13 bases. This CDR3 comprises 13 residues. Germline values: CDR1 SGHTA, CDR2 FQGNSA. For the CDR3, the DNA is TGTGCCAGCAGCTCTAAATGGGACGGTGAGCAGTTCTTC. This encodes CASSSKWDGEQFF.

The J gene is TRBJ2-2, the V gene TRBV7-2; unclear D gene. The germline CDR1 and CDR2 sequences are SGHTA and FQGNSA. V lost 5 bases and J 0 bases, leaving 10 bases between the germline ends. CDR3 size: 15 residues. This CDR3 is CASSELRTNTGELFF. CDR3 sequence (DNA): TGTGCCAGCAGCGAGCTGCGGACGAACACCGGGGAGCTGTTTTTT.

The J gene is TRBJ1-5, the V gene TRBV5-1; the match to TRBD1 covers 7 bases. Germline loops: CDR1 SGHRS, CDR2 YFSETQ. The CDR3 loop spans 16 amino acids. Losses at the gene ends were 0 bases for V and 4 bases for J; bases not matched to a gene: 7. The CDR3 DNA sequence: TGCGCCAGCAGCTTGGACGGGACAGTATCAAATCAGCCCCAGCATTTT. Protein sequence: CASSLDGTVSNQPQHF.

This clonotype came up once. V and J are TRBV20-1 and TRBJ1-1; D call uncertain. V lost 3 bases and J lost 1, with 12 bases in between. Germline CDR1 is DFQATT and CDR2 is SNEGSKA (reference sequence). This CDR3 is 14 amino acids long. This chain's CDR3 is CSARDQYRNTEAFF. The CDR3 bases are TGCAGTGCTAGGGATCAATACAGGAACACTGAAGCTTTCTTT.

The CDR3 is CASSTGQVPATNEKLFF. The CDR3 DNA sequence: TGTGCCAGCAGCACCGGACAGGTTCCCGCAACTAATGAAAAACTGTTTTTT. This chain joins TRBV5-4 and TRBJ1-4, with TRBD1 identical over 7 bases. CDR3 length: 17 residues. With 4 bases clipped from V and 0 bases from J, the junction kept 9 bases outside the gene matches. CDR1 is SGHNT and CDR2 is YYREEE in the germline V gene (reference sequence).

V usage is TRBV20-1 and J usage is TRBJ2-5; 8 bases map to TRBD1. The CDR3 consists of 12 residues. The V segment lost 3 bases and the J segment 5 bases; nucleotides outside the gene matches: 2. Germline V gene lookup returns CDR1 DFQATT and CDR2 SNEGSKA (reference sequence). CDR3 coding DNA: TGCAGTGCTAGGGACAGGGCCGAGACCCAGTACTTC. Its translation is CSARDRAETQYF.

J is TRBJ2-3 and V is TRBV15; 9 bases align to TRBD2. CDR3 size: 16 residues. Germline V gene lookup returns CDR1 LNHNV and CDR2 YYDKDF (reference sequence). V shed 1 base and J 6 bases; nucleotides not matched to a gene: 8. The CDR3 DNA sequence: TGTGCCACCAGCAGAGGGGAAGCGGGAGGTGGGGATACGCAGTATTTT. As protein: CATSRGEAGGGDTQYF.

This chain joins TRBV28 and TRBJ2-7; D is possibly TRBD1 (6 bases). From germline, CDR1 is MDHEN and CDR2 SYDVKM. The CDR3 contains 13 residues. V lost 6 bases and J 3 bases, leaving 12 bases between the germline ends. CDR3 region: CASSPRDIYEQYF. CDR3 DNA: TGTGCCAGCAGCCCTCGGGACATCTACGAGCAGTACTTC.

As to this clonotype: No conserved phenylalanine or tryptophan ends this CDR3, so it is likely a read error. It is unclear where the CDR3 begins or ends on the DNA, so no DNA is shown, and the CDR3 is as TCRdb lists it. The chain has TRBV28 and TRBJ2-4; the table's D gene call, TRBD2, was not cross checked with the DNA. The CDR3 spans 18 residues, counting both ends. CDR1 MDHEN and CDR2 SYDVKM come from the germline V gene. CDR3 loop: CASSFSSGRGVAKNIQAC.

This clonotype was counted a few times. The gene calls are TRBV29-1 and TRBJ2-5; D not resolved. Germline V gives CDR1 SQVTM, CDR2 ANQGSEA. Trimming took 5 bases from V and 2 from J, leaving 9 bases between them. The CDR3 totals 12 residues. The CDR3 sequence is CSVWSVQETQYF. DNA for the CDR3: TGCAGCGTTTGGTCAGTACAAGAGACCCAGTACTTC.

This rearrangement joins TRBV2 to TRBJ1-6, with D perhaps matching TRBD1 (5 bases). The CDR3 runs to 13 residues. Per the germline V gene, CDR1 is SNHLY and CDR2 is FYNNEI. The V end was cut by 7 bases, the J end by 4 bases, with 8 bases between. CDR3 DNA: TGTGCCAGCAAGCAGGGTTATAATTCACCCCTCCACTTT. It codes for CASKQGYNSPLHF.

Only a few counts were recorded for this clonotype. This sequence joins TRBV12-3 or TRBV12-4 and TRBJ1-2, with no clear D. This CDR3 contains 14 residues. V gave up 6 bases and J gave up 2 bases, with 13 bases separating them. CDR3 protein: CASSRIETNYGYTF. CDR3 nucleotides: TGTGCCAGCAGCCGGATTGAAACAAACTATGGCTACACCTTC.

Points on this clonotype: At one of its ends the junction is not consistent with the germline gene, which may arise from a read error. The chain uses TRBV7-4 and TRBJ1-2; D is unclear. CDR3 size: 15 residues. The germline V gene encodes CDR1 SGHVT and CDR2 SQSDAQ. The CDR3 coding sequence is TGTGCCAGCAGCTTTTACAGTGCGGCTAACTATGGCTTCACCTTC. This translates into CASSFYSAANYGFTF.

The chain has TRBV10-3 and TRBJ1-1, with a weak D call TRBD1 (6 bases). CDR1 ENHRY and CDR2 SYGVKD come from the germline V gene. CDR3 length: 14 residues. Between the trimmed V and J ends, which lost 4 bases and 4 bases, there was a span of 13 bases. The CDR3 DNA reads TGTGCCATCAGTGTAAGACAGGTTGCCACTGAAGCTTTCTTT. Translation gives CAISVRQVATEAFF.

This chain uses TRBV5-4 with TRBJ1-1, with 10 bases fitting TRBD1. With 2 bases clipped from V and 6 bases from J, the junction kept 7 bases outside the gene matches. CDR1 is SGHNT, CDR2 YYREEE, per germline (reference sequence). The CDR3 is 15 amino acids. CDR3 amino acids: CASSFSGQGGAEAFF. CDR3 in DNA: TGTGCCAGCAGCTTTTCCGGACAGGGGGGCGCTGAAGCTTTCTTT.

This sequence joins TRBV12-3 or TRBV12-4 and TRBJ1-2; tentative D call: TRBD1 (5 bases). This CDR3 region has 15 residues. Deletions cut 3 bases from V and 2 bases from J, with 13 bases between. The CDR3 DNA reads as TGTGCCAGCAGTTTGAATCAGGGTAGCAACTATGGCTACACCTTC. Its protein is CASSLNQGSNYGYTF.

The chain employs TRBV28 and TRBJ2-6; D call uncertain. The germline V gene encodes CDR1 MDHEN and CDR2 SYDVKM. The ends were cut back, 9 bases at V and 0 bases at J, with 15 bases in the middle. CDR3 length: 16 amino acids. CDR3 loop: CASARDFNSGANVLTF. The DNA for the CDR3 is TGTGCCAGTGCCAGAGACTTTAACTCTGGGGCCAACGTCCTGACTTTC.

This clonotype was counted between two and nine times. The chain couples TRBV24-1 to TRBJ2-1; the match to TRBD2 covers 12 bases. Looked up from germline, CDR1 is KGHDR and CDR2 is SFDVKD. Losses at the gene ends were 0 bases for V and 8 bases for J; bases not matched to a gene: 4. The CDR3 consists of 16 residues. CDR3 loop: CATSDLSLAGGHEQFF. DNA of the CDR3: TGTGCCACCAGTGATTTGAGCCTAGCGGGAGGGCATGAGCAGTTCTTC.